One sample yielded the 5 T cell receptor beta chains listed below, sequenced in a study of human T cells and chemical hapten exposure. Time point: pre-sensitization, week 0. Specified treatment: therapeutic diphenylcyclopropenone sensitization with weekly scalp DPC. TCRdb redid the calling of the RACE reads with MiXCR, one entry per CDR3 protein. The profile shows tens of thousands of distinct CDR3 sequences, about a tenth of them singletons. Specimen: whole blood, collected in connection with sensitization to the hapten diphenylcyclopropenone (DPC). The receptors were gathered from a woman in her fifties or sixties with alopecia areata. Some clones in this sample may be carry-over from other donors' samples.

This clonotype was detected ten times or more. The V and J genes are TRBV11-3 and TRBJ2-2; D possibly matches TRBD1 or TRBD2 (5 bases each). V shed 4 bases and J shed 1 base, with 10 bases lying between them. The CDR3 length is 15 residues. CDR1 SGHNT and CDR2 YENEEA come from the germline V gene. The CDR3: CASSWGDRNTGELFF. The CDR3 DNA reads as TGTGCCAGCAGCTGGGGAGACAGGAACACCGGGGAGCTGTTTTTT.

This clonotype appeared a few times. The chain employs TRBV7-2 and TRBJ2-1; TRBD2 matches 9 bases. Germline CDR1 reads SGHTA; CDR2 reads FQGNSA. There are 16 residues in the CDR3. V lost 5 bases to trimming and J lost 4 bases; unmatched junction nucleotides: 9. CDR3 in amino acids: CASSPLAGAIYNEQFF. In DNA, the CDR3 is TGTGCCAGCAGCCCCTTAGCGGGGGCCATTTACAATGAGCAGTTCTTC.

The genes are TRBV29-1 and TRBJ2-2, with TRBD1 as a possible D gene (5 bases). There are 12 residues in the CDR3. The V gene's germline CDR1 is SQVTM and CDR2 ANQGSEA. V was cut by 6 bases and J by 2 bases, with 7 bases left in between. CDR3 amino acids: CSVDSNTGELFF. DNA for the CDR3: TGCAGCGTAGACAGCAACACCGGGGAGCTGTTTTTT.

V is TRBV20-1 and J is TRBJ1-4, with a weak D call TRBD1 (6 bases). The CDR3 sequence is 15 residues long. Germline lookup yields CDR1 DFQATT and CDR2 SNEGSKA (reference sequence). Deletions cut 6 bases from V and 0 bases from J, with 14 bases between. Written as DNA, the CDR3 is TGCAGTGCATCTCGCAGGGGCGCAACTAATGAAAAACTGTTTTTT. Translation: CSASRRGATNEKLFF.

The table lists this clonotype with many counts. The CDR3 nucleotides are TGTGCCAGCAGTCAAGGCAGGGGCAATCAGCCCCAGCATTTT. Translation: CASSQGRGNQPQHF. The V call is TRBV28, the J call TRBJ1-5; D possibly corresponds to TRBD1 (5 bases). The CDR3 covers 14 residues. Trimming took 5 bases from V and 2 from J, leaving 10 bases between them. Germline assignment: CDR1 MDHEN and CDR2 SYDVKM.